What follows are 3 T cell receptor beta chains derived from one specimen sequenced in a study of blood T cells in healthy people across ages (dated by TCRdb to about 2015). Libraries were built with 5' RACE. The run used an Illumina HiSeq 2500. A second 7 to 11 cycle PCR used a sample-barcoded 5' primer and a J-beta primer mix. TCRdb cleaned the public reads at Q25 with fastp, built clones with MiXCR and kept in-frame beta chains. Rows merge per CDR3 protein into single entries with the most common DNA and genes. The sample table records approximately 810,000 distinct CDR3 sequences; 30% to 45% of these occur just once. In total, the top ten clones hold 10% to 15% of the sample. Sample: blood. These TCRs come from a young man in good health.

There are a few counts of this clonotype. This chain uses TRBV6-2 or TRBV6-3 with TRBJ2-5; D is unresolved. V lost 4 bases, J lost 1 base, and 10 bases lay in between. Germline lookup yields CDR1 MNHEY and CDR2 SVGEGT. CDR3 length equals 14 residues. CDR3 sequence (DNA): TGTGCCAGCAGTTCCTTCGCTAGCCAAGAGACCCAGTACTTC. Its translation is CASSSFASQETQYF.

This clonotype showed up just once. The CDR3 DNA reads TGCAGCGTTGAGGGGGACGGGGAGGGCTCCTACGAGCAGTACTTC. This translates into CSVEGDGEGSYEQYF. The genes are TRBV29-1 and TRBJ2-7, with TRBD2 identical over 7 bases. V was clipped by 3 bases and J by 0 bases; unmatched bases: 8. This CDR3 contains 15 residues. Looked up from germline, CDR1 is SQVTM and CDR2 is ANQGSEA.

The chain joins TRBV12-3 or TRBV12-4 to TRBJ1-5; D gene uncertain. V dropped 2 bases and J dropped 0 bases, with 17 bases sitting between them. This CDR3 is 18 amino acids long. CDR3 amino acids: CASSLPTPGWGSNQPQHF. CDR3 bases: TGTGCCAGCAGTTTACCGACCCCGGGGTGGGGTAGCAATCAGCCCCAGCATTTT.